This T cell receptor (beta chain) was captured by sequencing in a study of cytomegalovirus exposure and HLA in healthy donors. While unrecorded immune exposures were likely, the donors were nominally healthy when sampled. The CDR3 spans 13 residues. Germline CDR1 reads SGHRS; CDR2 reads YFSETQ. V was clipped by 6 bases and J by 4 bases, with 10 bases between them. Overall study results and limits: About 87% or about 30% of the time was how often most TCR beta V segments were productive, according to an earlier analysis. The authors excluded some V segments, including TRBV6-2 and TRBV6-3, as indistinguishable. According to reports, the classifier identified cytomegalovirus status with high specificity and sensitivity.

Worth noting for this clone: Antigen specificity is unknown.

The PCR had 60 Vbeta and 13 Jbeta primers. Sequenced by immunoSEQ multiplex PCR; TCRdb stores in-frame clones only, minus some. The repertoire table contains approximately 120,000 clones. The source of this sequence is a woman aged 55 to 70 in good health and CMV-seronegative. Sequenced material: PBMCs. This chain connects TRBV5-1 to TRBJ2-2, with a weak D call TRBD2 (6 bases). The CDR3, as DNA: TGCGCCAGCACCCGGGGGAGCACCGGGGAGCTGTTTTTT. Translating gives CASTRGSTGELFF.